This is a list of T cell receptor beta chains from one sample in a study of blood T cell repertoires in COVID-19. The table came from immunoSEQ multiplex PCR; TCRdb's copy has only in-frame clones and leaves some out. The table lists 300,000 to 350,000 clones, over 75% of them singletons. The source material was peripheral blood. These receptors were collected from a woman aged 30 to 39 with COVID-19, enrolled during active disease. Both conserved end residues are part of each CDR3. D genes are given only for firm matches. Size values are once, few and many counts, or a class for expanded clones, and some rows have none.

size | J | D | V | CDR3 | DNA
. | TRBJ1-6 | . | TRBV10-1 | CASSQDAADNSPLHF | TGCGCCAGTTCCCAGGATGCAGCTGATAATTCACCCCTCCACTTT
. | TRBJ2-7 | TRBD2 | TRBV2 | CASLGLAGAGYEQYF | TGTGCCAGTTTGGGACTAGCGGGTGCGGGCTACGAGCAGTACTTC
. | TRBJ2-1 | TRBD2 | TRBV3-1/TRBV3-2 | CASSQGDSGRARFF | TGTGCCAGCAGCCAAGGAGATAGCGGGAGGGCGCGGTTCTTC
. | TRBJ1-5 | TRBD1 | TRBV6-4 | CASSDCLAGGGQPQHF | TGTGCCAGCAGTGACTGCTTGGCAGGGGGTGGCCAGCCCCAGCATTTT
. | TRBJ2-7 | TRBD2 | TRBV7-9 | CASVPGVAGANYEQYF | TGTGCCAGCGTCCCGGGGGTAGCGGGAGCTAACTACGAGCAGTACTTC
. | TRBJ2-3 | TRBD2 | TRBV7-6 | CASSLRLAGLSTDTQYF | TGTGCCAGCAGCCTGAGACTAGCGGGGCTCAGCACAGATACGCAGTATTTT
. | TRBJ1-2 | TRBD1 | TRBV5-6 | CASSTGDYGYTF | TGTGCCAGCAGTACAGGGGACTATGGCTACACCTTC
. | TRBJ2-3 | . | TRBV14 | CASSRPLGLSTDTQYF | TGTGCCAGCAGCCGCCCGTTGGGGCTGAGCACAGATACGCAGTATTTT
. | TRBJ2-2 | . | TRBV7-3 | CASSLTWGAGELFF | TGTGCCAGCAGCTTAACGTGGGGGGCCGGGGAGCTGTTTTTT
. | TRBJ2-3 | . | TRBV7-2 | CASSLALGNTDTQYF | TGTGCCAGCAGCTTAGCTCTCGGGAATACAGATACGCAGTATTTT
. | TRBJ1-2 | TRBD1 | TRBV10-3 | CAIRSDREIYGYTF | TGTGCCATCAGATCCGACAGGGAAATATATGGCTACACCTTC
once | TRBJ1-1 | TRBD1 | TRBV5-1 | CASSLAETGGVMNTEAFF | TGCGCCAGCAGCTTGGCCGAGACAGGGGGCGTAATGAACACTGAAGCTTTCTTT
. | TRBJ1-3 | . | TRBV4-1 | CASRSDWSSGNTIYF | TGCGCCAGCAGAAGCGACTGGAGCTCTGGAAACACCATATATTTT
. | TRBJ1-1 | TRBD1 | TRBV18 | CASRGQLNTEAFF | TGTGCCAGCCGGGGACAGCTGAACACTGAAGCTTTCTTT
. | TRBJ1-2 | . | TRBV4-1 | CASSQAPGVGYTF | TGCGCCAGCAGCCAGGCACCAGGGGTTGGCTACACCTTC
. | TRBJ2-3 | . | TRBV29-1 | CSVDNSGHFPTPGYF | TGCAGCGTGGATAACAGCGGTCATTTCCCAACCCCGGGGTATTTT
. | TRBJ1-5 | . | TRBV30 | CAWSVLGGHSNQPQHF | TGTGCCTGGAGTGTTCTTGGGGGCCATAGCAATCAGCCCCAGCATTTT
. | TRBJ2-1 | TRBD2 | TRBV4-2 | CASSQVQLAGGNEQFF | TGTGCCAGCAGCCAAGTGCAACTAGCGGGAGGGAATGAGCAGTTCTTC
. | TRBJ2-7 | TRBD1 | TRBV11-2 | CASSLDPPGQGEQYF | TGTGCCAGCAGCTTAGATCCACCCGGACAGGGGGAGCAGTACTTC
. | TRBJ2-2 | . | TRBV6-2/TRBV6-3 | CASSYDLEGDTGELFF | TGTGCCAGCAGTTACGACCTTGAGGGGGACACCGGGGAGCTGTTTTTT
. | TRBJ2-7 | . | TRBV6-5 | CASSYGFSGEQYF | TGTGCCAGCAGTTACGGGTTTTCGGGCGAGCAGTACTTC
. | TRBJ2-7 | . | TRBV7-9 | CASSPTVSYEQYF | TGTGCCAGCAGCCCCACAGTTTCCTACGAGCAGTACTTC
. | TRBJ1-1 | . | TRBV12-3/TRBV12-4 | CASSPGFTEAFF | TGTGCCAGTTCTCCGGGGTTCACTGAAGCTTTCTTT
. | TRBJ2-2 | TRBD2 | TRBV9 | CASSVDGSGGTGELFF | TGTGCCAGCAGCGTAGATGGAAGCGGGGGGACCGGGGAGCTGTTTTTT
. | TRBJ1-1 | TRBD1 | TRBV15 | CATSRDPGQGVTEAFF | TGTGCCACCAGCAGAGATCCGGGACAGGGGGTCACTGAAGCTTTCTTT
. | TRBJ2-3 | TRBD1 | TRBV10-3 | CATTGTGGTDTQYF | TGTGCCACAACTGGGACAGGGGGCACAGATACGCAGTATTTT
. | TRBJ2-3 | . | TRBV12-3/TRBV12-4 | CASNEGSDTQYF | TGTGCCAGCAACGAGGGCTCAGATACGCAGTATTTT